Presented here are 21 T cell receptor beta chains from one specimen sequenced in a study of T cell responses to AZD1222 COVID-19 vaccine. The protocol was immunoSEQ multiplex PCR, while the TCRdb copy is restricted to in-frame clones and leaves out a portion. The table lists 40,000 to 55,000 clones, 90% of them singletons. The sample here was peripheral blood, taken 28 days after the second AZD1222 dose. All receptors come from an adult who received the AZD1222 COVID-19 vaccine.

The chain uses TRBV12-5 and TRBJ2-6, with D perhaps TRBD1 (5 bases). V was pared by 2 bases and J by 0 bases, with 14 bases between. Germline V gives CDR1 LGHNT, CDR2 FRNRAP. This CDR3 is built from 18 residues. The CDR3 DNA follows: TGTGCTAGTGGTTTGAGGCGACAGCCCCCCTCTGGGGCCAACGTCCTGACTTTC. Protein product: CASGLRRQPPSGANVLTF.

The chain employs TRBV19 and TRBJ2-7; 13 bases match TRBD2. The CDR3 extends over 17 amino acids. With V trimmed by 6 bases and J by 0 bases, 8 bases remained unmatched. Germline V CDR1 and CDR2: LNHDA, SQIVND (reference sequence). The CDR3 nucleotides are TGTGCCAGTAGACCCAGGACTAGCGGGGGCCTCTCCTACGAGCAGTACTTC. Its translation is CASRPRTSGGLSYEQYF.

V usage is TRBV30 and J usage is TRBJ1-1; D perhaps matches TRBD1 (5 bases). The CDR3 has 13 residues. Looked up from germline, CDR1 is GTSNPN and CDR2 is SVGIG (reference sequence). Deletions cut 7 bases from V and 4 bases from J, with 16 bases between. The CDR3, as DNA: TGTGCCTCCCCGGGACTGACGGCCACTGAAGCTTTCTTT. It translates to CASPGLTATEAFF.

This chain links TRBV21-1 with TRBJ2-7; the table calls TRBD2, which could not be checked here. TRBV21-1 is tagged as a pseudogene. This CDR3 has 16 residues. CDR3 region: CASSSETSGSGDEQYF. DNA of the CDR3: TGTGCCAGCAGCTCAGAGACTAGCGGGAGTGGCGACGAGCAGTACTTC.

CDR3 loop: CASSLRTGLTYEQYF. Here the CDR3 DNA reads TGTGCCAGCAGCTTACGGACAGGGCTTACCTACGAGCAGTACTTC. The chain is built from TRBV7-6 and TRBJ2-7, with TRBD1 matching 8 bases. The germline V gene has CDR1 SGHVS and CDR2 FNYEAQ. CDR3 length equals 15 residues. J was trimmed by 2 bases and V by 2 bases; bases with no gene match: 5.

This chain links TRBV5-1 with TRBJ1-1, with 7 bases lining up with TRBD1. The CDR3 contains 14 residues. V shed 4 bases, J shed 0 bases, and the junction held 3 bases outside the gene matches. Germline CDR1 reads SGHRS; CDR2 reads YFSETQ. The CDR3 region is CASSQGGLNTEAFF. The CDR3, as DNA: TGCGCCAGCAGCCAGGGGGGGTTGAACACTGAAGCTTTCTTT.

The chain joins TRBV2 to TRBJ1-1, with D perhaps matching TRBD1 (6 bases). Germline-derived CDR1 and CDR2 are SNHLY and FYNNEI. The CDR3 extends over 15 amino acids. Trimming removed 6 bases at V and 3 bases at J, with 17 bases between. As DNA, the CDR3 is TGTGCCAGCAGGGCTGAACGGGGGCTACACACTGAAGCTTTCTTT. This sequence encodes CASRAERGLHTEAFF.

This chain's CDR3 is CATSRAGPRGYGYTF. The CDR3 region has the DNA TGTGCCACCAGCAGAGCAGGACCCCGAGGCTATGGCTACACCTTC. The chain employs TRBV15 and TRBJ1-2; D is unclear. The V and J ends lost 1 base and 4 bases respectively, with 13 bases between them. This CDR3 spans 15 amino acids. The V gene's germline CDR1 is LNHNV and CDR2 YYDKDF (reference sequence). Filled out from reference TRBV15 and TRBJ1-2, the complete variable domain reads DAMVIQNPRYQVTQFGKPVTLSCSQTLNHNVMYWYQQKSSQAPKLLFHYYDKDFNNEADTPDNFQSRRPNTSFCFLDIRSPGLGDTAMYLCATSRAGPRGYGYTFGSGTRLTVV.

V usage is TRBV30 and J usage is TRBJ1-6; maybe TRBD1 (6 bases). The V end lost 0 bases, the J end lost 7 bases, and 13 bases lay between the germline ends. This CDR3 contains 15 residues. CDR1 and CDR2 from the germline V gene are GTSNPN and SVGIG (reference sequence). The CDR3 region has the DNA TGTGCCTGGAGTGTCATGGCGGGGGGCAATTCACCCCTCCACTTT. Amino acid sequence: CAWSVMAGGNSPLHF.

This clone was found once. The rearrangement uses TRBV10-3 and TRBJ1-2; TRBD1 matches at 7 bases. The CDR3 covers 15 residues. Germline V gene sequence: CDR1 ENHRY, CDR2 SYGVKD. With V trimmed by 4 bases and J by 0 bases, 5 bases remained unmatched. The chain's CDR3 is CAISVQGVTNYGYTF. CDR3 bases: TGTGCCATCAGTGTCCAGGGGGTAACTAACTATGGCTACACCTTC.

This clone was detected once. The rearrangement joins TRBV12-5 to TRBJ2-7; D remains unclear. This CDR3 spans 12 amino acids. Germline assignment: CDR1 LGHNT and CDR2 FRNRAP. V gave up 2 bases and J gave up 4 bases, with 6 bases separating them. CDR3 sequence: CASGLSEYEQYF. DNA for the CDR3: TGTGCTAGTGGTTTGTCTGAGTACGAGCAGTACTTC.

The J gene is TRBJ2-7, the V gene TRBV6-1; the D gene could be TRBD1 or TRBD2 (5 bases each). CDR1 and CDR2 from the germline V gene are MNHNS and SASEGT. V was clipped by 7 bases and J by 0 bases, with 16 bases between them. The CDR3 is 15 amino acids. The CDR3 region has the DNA TGTGCCAGCATCAACCGGGGCCGAAGCTCCTACGAGCAGTACTTC. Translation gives CASINRGRSSYEQYF.

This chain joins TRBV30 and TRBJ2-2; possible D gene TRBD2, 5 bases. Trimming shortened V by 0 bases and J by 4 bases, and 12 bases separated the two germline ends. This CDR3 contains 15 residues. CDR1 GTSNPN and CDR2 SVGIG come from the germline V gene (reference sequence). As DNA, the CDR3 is TGTGCCTGGAGTGTCCGGACTTCAAGCACCGGGGAGCTGTTTTTT. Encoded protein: CAWSVRTSSTGELFF.

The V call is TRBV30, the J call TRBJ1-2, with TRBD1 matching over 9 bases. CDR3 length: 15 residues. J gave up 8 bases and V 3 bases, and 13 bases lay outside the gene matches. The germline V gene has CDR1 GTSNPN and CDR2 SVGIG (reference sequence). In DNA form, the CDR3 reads TGTGCCTGGAGGGTGAACAGGGGGCGTTCGATCGGCTACACCTTC. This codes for CAWRVNRGRSIGYTF.

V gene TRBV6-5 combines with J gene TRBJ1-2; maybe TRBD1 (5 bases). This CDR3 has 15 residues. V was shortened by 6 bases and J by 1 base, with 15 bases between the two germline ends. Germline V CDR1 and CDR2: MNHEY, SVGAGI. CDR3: CASRMTASFNYGYTF. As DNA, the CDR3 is TGTGCCAGCAGGATGACAGCCTCCTTTAACTATGGCTACACCTTC.

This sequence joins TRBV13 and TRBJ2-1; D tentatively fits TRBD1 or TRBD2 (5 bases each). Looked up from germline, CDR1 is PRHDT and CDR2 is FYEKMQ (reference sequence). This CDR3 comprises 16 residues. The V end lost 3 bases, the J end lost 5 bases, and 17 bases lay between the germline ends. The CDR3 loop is CASSFVRDGNHNEQFF. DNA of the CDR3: TGTGCCAGCAGCTTTGTCCGGGACGGAAACCACAATGAGCAGTTCTTC. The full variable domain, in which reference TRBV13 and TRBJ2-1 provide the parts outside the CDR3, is AAGVIQSPRHLIKEKRETATLKCYPIPRHDTVYWYQQGPGQDPQFLISFYEKMQSDKGSIPDRFSAQQFSDYHSELNMSSLELGDSALYFCASSFVRDGNHNEQFFGPGTRLTVL.

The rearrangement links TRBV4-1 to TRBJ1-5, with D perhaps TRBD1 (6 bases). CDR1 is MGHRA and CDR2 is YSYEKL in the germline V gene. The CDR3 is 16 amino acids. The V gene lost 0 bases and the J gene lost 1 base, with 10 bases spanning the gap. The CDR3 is CASSQDAGQSNQPQHF. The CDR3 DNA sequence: TGCGCCAGCAGCCAAGATGCTGGACAGAGCAATCAGCCCCAGCATTTT.

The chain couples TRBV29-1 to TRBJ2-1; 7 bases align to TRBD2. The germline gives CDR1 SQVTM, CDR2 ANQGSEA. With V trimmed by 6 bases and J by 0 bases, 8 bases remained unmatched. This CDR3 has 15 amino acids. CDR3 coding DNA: TGCAGCGTGATTAGCGGGCTGAGCTCCTACAATGAGCAGTTCTTC. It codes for CSVISGLSSYNEQFF.

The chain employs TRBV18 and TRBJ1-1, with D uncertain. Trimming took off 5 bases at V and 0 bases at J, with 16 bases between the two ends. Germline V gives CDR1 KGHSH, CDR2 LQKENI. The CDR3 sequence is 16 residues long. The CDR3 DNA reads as TGTGCCAGCTCAGACCATCCTCGGCAGATGAACACTGAAGCTTTCTTT. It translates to CASSDHPRQMNTEAFF.

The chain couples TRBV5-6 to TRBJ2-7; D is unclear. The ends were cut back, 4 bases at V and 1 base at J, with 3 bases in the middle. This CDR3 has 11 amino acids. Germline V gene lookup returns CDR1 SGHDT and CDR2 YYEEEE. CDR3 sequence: CASSHSYEQYF. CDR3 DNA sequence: TGTGCCAGCAGCCATTCCTACGAGCAGTACTTC.

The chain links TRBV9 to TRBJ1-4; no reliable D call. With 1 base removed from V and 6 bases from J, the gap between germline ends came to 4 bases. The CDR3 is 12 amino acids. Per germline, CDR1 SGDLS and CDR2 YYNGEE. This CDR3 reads CASSVSDEKLFF. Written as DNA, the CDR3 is TGTGCCAGCAGCGTAAGCGATGAAAAACTGTTTTTT. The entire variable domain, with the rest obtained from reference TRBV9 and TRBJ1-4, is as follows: DSGVTQTPKHLITATGQRVTLRCSPRSGDLSVYWYQQSLDQGLQFLIQYYNGEERAKGNILERFSAQQFPDLHSELNLSSLELGDSALYFCASSVSDEKLFFGSGTQLSVL.